This T cell receptor (beta chain) originates from a study of blood T cells in healthy people across ages. General study results and limits: A roughly linear age-dependent decrease characterized TCR beta diversity per million T cells.

Donors gave 8 to 10 milliliters of peripheral blood apiece. The extraction recovered at least 5.5 micrograms of total RNA per sample. A remark on this clonotype: Its antigen is unknown.

The use of a sample-barcoded 5' primer and a J-beta primer mix characterized a second PCR of 7 to 11 cycles. TCRdb passed the 5' RACE reads through MiXCR, listing each CDR3 protein once. The profile shows more than 550,000 distinct CDR3 sequences, 22% of them singletons. Germline V lookup: CDR1 SGHTA, CDR2 FQGNSA. Trimming removed 5 bases from V and 7 bases from J, with 7 bases in between. The CDR3 has 11 residues. Sample: blood. The origin of this receptor is a man between 70 and 80 years old in good health. The chain has TRBV7-2 and TRBJ2-3; D unresolved. The CDR3 DNA reads as TGTGCCAGCAGCGACGTCTATACGCAGTATTTT. Translated, it gives CASSDVYTQYF.